The source of this T cell receptor (beta chain) is a study of blood T cell repertoires in COVID-19. Study-level information: Acute-phase and convalescent COVID-19 samples originated in the United States, Italy and Spain. T cells, B-cell-depleted T cells, or PBMCs provided the cDNA or gDNA that served as material.

V was pared by 5 bases and J by 5 bases, with 7 bases of the junction left unmatched. Per germline, CDR1 SGHTA and CDR2 FQGNSA. The CDR3 runs to 14 residues. Sequenced by immunoSEQ multiplex PCR; TCRdb stores in-frame clones only, minus some. Among over 120,000 clones listed, about nine tenths were seen once. Cohort 3 recovered donors had two negative PCRs, clearance, or symptom resolution. Sequencing was performed on PBMCs or T cells enriched from blood (not recorded which). This chain connects TRBV7-2 to TRBJ2-7; 9 nucleotides align to TRBD2. The TCR was taken from a man aged 50 or older who had recovered from COVID-19. The DNA of the CDR3 is TGTGCCAGCAGCCCGGGACTAGCCCTTAACGAGCAGTACTTC. It is translated as CASSPGLALNEQYF.